Each of the 10 T cell receptor beta chains below was sequenced from the same sample in a study of T cell changes during pregnancy in multiple sclerosis. The table came from immunoSEQ multiplex PCR; TCRdb's copy has only in-frame clones and leaves some out. The table lists roughly 80,000 clones, about 91% of them singletons. The sequencing used peripheral blood, collected before pregnancy. The origin of the receptors is a female donor with multiple sclerosis, enrolled in a pregnancy study.

This clone appeared a single time. The chain recombines TRBV19 with TRBJ2-1; D might be TRBD2 (6 bases). Germline assignment: CDR1 LNHDA and CDR2 SQIVND (reference sequence). V was pared by 5 bases and J by 0 bases, with 14 bases between. There are 16 residues in the CDR3. This chain's CDR3 is CASSFWGEDSYNEQFF. The CDR3 DNA reads as TGTGCCAGTAGTTTCTGGGGGGAAGACTCCTACAATGAGCAGTTCTTC.

The rearrangement uses TRBV9 and TRBJ1-3; D remains unclear. Germline CDR1 and CDR2: SGDLS and YYNGEE. The V end lost 2 bases, the J end lost 0 bases, and 6 bases lay between the germline ends. The length of the CDR3 is 14 residues. As DNA, the CDR3 is TGTGCCAGCAGCGTCGGGAGCTCTGGAAACACCATATATTTT. Protein: CASSVGSSGNTIYF.

The chain couples TRBV9 to TRBJ2-3; 8 bases are a match to TRBD1. The germline V gene encodes CDR1 SGDLS and CDR2 YYNGEE. The junction had 1 base not matched to a gene; V was cut back by 1 base and J by 0 bases. The CDR3 is made up of 15 amino acids. The DNA for the CDR3 is TGTGCCAGCAGCGTACAGGGGGCGAGCACAGATACGCAGTATTTT. This codes for CASSVQGASTDTQYF.

The V call is TRBV6-6, the J call TRBJ2-7, with TRBD2 identical over 12 bases. The CDR3 has 14 residues. Germline trimming cut 5 bases from V and 2 bases from J; bases unmatched to any gene: 1. Germline V gene lookup returns CDR1 MNHNY and CDR2 SVGAGI (reference sequence). The CDR3 reads CASSLAGGPYEQYF. The CDR3 nucleotides read TGTGCCAGCAGTCTAGCGGGAGGGCCCTACGAGCAGTACTTC.

This rearrangement joins TRBV7-2 to TRBJ1-1; D is unclear. The CDR3 length is 14 residues. Germline V gene lookup returns CDR1 SGHTA and CDR2 FQGNSA. The V and J ends lost 4 bases and 7 bases respectively, with 16 bases between them. The CDR3 nucleotides read TGTGCCAGCAGCTCCCAAGGCGGTACCTTTGAAGCTTTCTTT. Translating gives CASSSQGGTFEAFF.

The V gene is TRBV28, the J gene TRBJ2-7; D is ambiguous. The germline V gene encodes CDR1 MDHEN and CDR2 SYDVKM. Trimming shortened V by 2 bases and J by 0 bases, and 11 bases separated the two germline ends. This CDR3 has 15 residues. The CDR3 nucleotides read TGTGCCAGCAGTTTAGGGCAGGCCCTCTCCTACGAGCAGTACTTC. Protein: CASSLGQALSYEQYF.

V is TRBV6-6 and J is TRBJ1-2; 7 bases line up with TRBD1. The V gene's germline CDR1 is MNHNY and CDR2 SVGAGI (reference sequence). CDR3 length: 15 amino acids. The V segment lost 0 bases and the J segment 5 bases; nucleotides outside the gene matches: 6. CDR3 nucleotides: TGTGCCAGCAGTTACTCCTCGACAGGGCGATATGGCTACACCTTC. Its protein is CASSYSSTGRYGYTF.

This chain connects TRBV5-4 to TRBJ2-7; TRBD1 aligns across 10 bases. The length of the CDR3 is 14 residues. CDR1 and CDR2 from the germline V gene are SGHNT and YYREEE (reference sequence). With V trimmed by 5 bases and J by 3 bases, 5 bases remained unmatched. The CDR3 is CASRRTGGNYEQYF. The CDR3 nucleotides are TGTGCCAGCAGGCGGACAGGGGGAAACTACGAGCAGTACTTC.

The V call is TRBV28, the J call TRBJ1-5; 7 nucleotides agree with TRBD1. CDR3 length: 15 residues. Trimming took 5 bases from V and 3 from J; bases not matched to a gene: 7. Germline lookup yields CDR1 MDHEN and CDR2 SYDVKM. The CDR3 DNA reads as TGTGCCAGCAGTCCCCCTCAGGGGGTCAATCAGCCCCAGCATTTT. This sequence encodes CASSPPQGVNQPQHF.

The V gene is TRBV2, the J gene TRBJ2-1; 8 bases are a match to TRBD2. In germline, CDR1 is SNHLY, CDR2 FYNNEI. The ends lost 1 base at V and 0 bases at J; junction bases unmatched: 8. The CDR3 length is 18 residues. CDR3 protein: CASSEVSGITFSYNEQFF. CDR3 DNA: TGTGCCAGCAGTGAAGTTAGCGGGATAACATTCTCCTACAATGAGCAGTTCTTC.